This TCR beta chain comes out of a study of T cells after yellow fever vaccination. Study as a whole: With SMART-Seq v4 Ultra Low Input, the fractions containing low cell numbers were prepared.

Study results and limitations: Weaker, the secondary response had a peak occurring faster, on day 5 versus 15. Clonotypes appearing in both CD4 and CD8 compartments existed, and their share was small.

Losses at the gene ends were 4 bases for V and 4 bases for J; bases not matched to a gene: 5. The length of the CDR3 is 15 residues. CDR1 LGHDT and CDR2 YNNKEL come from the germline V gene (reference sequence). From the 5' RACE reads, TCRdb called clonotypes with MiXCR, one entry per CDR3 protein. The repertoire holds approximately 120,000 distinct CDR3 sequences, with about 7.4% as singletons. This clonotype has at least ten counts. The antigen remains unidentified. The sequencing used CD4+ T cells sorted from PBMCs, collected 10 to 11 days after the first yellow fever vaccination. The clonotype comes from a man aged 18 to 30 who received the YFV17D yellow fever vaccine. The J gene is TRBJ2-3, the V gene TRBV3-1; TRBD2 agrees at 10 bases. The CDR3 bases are TGTGCCAGCAGCCCCATGAGCGGGGGGGCAGATACGCAGTATTTT. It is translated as CASSPMSGGADTQYF.